This T cell receptor (beta chain) originates from a study of EBV T-cell therapy then PD-1 blockade in nasopharyngeal carcinoma. TCRdb's copy holds only in-frame clones and misses some; the assay was immunoSEQ multiplex PCR. The sample carries 20,000 to 25,000 clones, 84% recorded once. As for time point: 266 days after commencement of treatment, after nivolumab therapy. Treatment defined: AdE1-LMPpoly-expanded autologous EBV-specific T-cell therapy followed by anti-PD-1 nivolumab. The V end was cut by 4 bases, the J end by 8 bases, with 12 bases between. The CDR3 is 13 residues long. About this clone itself: What it binds is unknown.

V usage is TRBV12-3 or TRBV12-4 and J usage is TRBJ2-1; D perhaps matches TRBD1 (6 bases). The receptor was derived from a man aged 35-49 years with nasopharyngeal carcinoma. The input for sequencing was CD8+ T cells from blood, taken around day 240 from a patient whose treatment included autologous EBV-specific T cells and nivolumab. CDR3 sequence: CASSSTGFHEQFF. In nucleotides, the CDR3 is TGTGCCAGCAGTTCCACAGGGTTCCATGAGCAGTTCTTC.